This TCR beta chain comes out of a study of beta chain features in type 1 diabetes. Study-wide findings and caveats: Type 1 diabetes patients had TCRB CDR3s that were shorter (moderately but significantly so) in all four CD4+ subsets.

Turning to this clone: Its antigen is not identified.

Of the isolated RNA, all was reverse transcribed, and so the sequenced material was expressed TCRB transcripts. Generated by immunoSEQ multiplex PCR, the TCRdb table keeps only in-frame clones and is missing some. The sample consists of hundreds of thousands of clones, around 15% of them appearing once. The TCR comes from a man younger than 35 with type 1 diabetes. Sequencing was performed on naive CD4+ T cells from blood.

Here the CDR3 DNA reads TGCGCCAGCAGCTTGACGGCTAACTATGGCTACACCTTC. This encodes CASSLTANYGYTF. This chain connects TRBV5-1 to TRBJ1-2, with no clear D. V was pared by 1 base and J by 0 bases, with 4 bases between. Germline CDR1 SGHRS, CDR2 YFSETQ. The CDR3 runs to 13 residues.